This T cell receptor (beta chain) is from a study of T cells after yellow fever vaccination. Study background: In the case of low-cell-number fractions, SMART-Seq v4 Ultra Low Input was used for preparation. Study-wide points: Most primary-vaccination clones recurred post-booster (just under 98% CD4, roughly 91% CD8).

Production of TCR cDNA was by 5'RACE template switching, which also added a universal primer site and UMIs. TCRdb recomputed calls from the 5' RACE reads with MiXCR, one row per CDR3 protein. The table includes around 330,000 distinct CDR3 sequences, more than 3% detected once. The germline V gene encodes CDR1 SEHNR and CDR2 FQNEAQ (reference sequence). Trimming shortened V by 4 bases and J by 6 bases, and 11 bases separated the two germline ends. CDR3 length: 13 residues. This clonotype was seen many times. The antigen is undetermined. Sequenced material: PBMCs, taken on the day of the yellow fever booster vaccination. This chain links TRBV7-9 with TRBJ2-3; unclear D gene. This clonotype originated in a man aged 18 to 29 who received the YFV17D yellow fever vaccine. The CDR3 coding sequence is TGTGCCAGCAGCTCAGCCTTTTCCGATACGCAGTATTTT. It is translated as CASSSAFSDTQYF.